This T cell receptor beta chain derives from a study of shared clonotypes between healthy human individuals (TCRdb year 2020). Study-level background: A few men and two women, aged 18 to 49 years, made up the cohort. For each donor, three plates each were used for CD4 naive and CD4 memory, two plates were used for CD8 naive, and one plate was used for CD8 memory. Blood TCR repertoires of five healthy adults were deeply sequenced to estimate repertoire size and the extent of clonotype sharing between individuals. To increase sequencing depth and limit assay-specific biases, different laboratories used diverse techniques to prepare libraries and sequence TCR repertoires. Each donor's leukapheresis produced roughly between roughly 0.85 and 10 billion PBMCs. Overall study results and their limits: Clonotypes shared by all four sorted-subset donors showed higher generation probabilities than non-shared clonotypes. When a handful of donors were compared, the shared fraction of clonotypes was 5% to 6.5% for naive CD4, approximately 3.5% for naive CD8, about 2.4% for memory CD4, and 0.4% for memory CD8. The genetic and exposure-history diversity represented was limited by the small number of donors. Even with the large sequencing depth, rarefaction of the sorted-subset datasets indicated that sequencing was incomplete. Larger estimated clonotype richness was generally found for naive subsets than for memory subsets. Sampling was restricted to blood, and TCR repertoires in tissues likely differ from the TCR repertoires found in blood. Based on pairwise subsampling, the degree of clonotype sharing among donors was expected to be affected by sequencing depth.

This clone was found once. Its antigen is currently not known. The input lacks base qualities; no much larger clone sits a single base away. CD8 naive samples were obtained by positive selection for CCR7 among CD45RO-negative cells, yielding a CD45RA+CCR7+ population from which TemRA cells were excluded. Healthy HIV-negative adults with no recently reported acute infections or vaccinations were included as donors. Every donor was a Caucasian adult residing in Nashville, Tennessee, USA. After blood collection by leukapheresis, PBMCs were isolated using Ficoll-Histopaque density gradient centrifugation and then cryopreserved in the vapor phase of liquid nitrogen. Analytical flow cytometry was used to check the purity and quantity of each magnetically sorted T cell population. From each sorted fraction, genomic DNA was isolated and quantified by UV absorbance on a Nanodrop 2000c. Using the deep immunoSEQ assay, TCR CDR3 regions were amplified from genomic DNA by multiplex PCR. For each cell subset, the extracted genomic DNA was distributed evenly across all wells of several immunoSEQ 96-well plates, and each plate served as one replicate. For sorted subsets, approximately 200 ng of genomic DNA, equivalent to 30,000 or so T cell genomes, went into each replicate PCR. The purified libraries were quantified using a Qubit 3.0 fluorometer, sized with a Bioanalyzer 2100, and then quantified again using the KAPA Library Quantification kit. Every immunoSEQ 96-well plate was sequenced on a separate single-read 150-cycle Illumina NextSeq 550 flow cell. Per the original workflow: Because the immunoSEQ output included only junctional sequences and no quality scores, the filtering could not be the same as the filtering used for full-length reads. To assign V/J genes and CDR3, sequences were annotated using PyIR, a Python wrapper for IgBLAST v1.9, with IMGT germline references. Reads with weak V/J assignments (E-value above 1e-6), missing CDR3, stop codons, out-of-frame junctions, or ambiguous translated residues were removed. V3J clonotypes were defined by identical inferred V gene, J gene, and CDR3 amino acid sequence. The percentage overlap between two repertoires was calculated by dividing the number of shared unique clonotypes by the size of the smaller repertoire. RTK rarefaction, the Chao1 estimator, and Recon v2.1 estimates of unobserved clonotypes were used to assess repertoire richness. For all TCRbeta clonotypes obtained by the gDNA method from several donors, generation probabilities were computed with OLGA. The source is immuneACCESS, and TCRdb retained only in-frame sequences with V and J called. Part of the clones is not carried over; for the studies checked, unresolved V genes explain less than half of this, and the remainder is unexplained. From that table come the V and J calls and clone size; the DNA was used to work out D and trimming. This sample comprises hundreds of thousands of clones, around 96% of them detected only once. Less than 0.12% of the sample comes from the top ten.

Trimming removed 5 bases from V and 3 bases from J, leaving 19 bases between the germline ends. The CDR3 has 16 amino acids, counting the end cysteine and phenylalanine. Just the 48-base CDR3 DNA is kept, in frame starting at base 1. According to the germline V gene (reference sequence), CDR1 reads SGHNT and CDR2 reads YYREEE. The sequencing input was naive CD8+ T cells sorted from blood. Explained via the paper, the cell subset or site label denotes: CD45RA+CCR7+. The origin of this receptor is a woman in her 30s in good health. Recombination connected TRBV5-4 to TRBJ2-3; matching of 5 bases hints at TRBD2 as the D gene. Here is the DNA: TGTGCCAGCAGTTCCGCGGGCCTCCCGGGGACAGATACGCAGTATTTT. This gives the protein CASSSAGLPGTDTQYF.